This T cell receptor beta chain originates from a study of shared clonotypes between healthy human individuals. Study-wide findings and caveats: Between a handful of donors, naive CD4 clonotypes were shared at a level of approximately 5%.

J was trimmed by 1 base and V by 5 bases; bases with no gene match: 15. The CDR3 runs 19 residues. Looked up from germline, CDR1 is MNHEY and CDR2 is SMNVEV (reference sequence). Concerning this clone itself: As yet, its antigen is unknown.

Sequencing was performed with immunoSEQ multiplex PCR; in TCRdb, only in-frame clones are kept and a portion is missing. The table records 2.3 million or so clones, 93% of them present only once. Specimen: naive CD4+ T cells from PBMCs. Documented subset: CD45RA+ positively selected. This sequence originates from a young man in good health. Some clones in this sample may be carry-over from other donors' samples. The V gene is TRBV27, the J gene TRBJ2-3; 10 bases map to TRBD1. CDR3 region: CASSRDRDRGSVGTDTQYF. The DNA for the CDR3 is TGTGCCAGCAGTCGCGACCGGGACAGGGGATCCGTCGGCACAGATACGCAGTATTTT.